The source of this T cell receptor (beta chain) is a study of regulatory dendritic cells for organ transplantation. Memory T cells were CD45RO+, naive were CD45RA+, sorted by FACS. Per germline, CDR1 MNHEY and CDR2 SVGAGI. V was clipped by 7 bases and J by 0 bases, with 16 bases between them. This CDR3 comprises 15 residues. Repertoires were generated with immunoSEQ multiplex PCR, while TCRdb's copy carries only in-frame clones and drops some. The sample records tens of thousands of clones, more than 65% being singletons. Notes on the study in general: The most alloreactive TCR clonotypes were found in resting memory CD8+ cells. Memory T cells were less diverse than naive, with memory CD8+ most oligoclonal.

With respect to this clone: No antigen is known for it.

This receptor was taken from a human donor in good health. This sequence joins TRBV6-5 and TRBJ2-7; D unresolved. The source material was naive CD8+ T cells from blood. Subset specified: CD45RA+ naive T cells. CDR3 sequence: CASNPGPLLSYEQYF. The CDR3 coding sequence is TGTGCCAGCAACCCAGGCCCGCTCCTCTCCTACGAGCAGTACTTC.